Shown below are 15 T cell receptor beta chains from a single sample sequenced in a study of T cells of healthy individuals. MiXCR, applied by TCRdb to the 5' RACE reads, yields one record per CDR3 protein. The sample lists 60,000 to 75,000 distinct CDR3 sequences, around 15% seen once, with around 5% in the top ten. These receptors came from a human donor in good health.

This clonotype occurred a few times. V is TRBV7-2 and J is TRBJ2-1; 8 bases map to TRBD1. The CDR3 has 15 amino acids. The ends lost 5 bases at V and 2 bases at J; junction bases unmatched: 5. Looked up from germline, CDR1 is SGHTA and CDR2 is FQGNSA. The CDR3 bases are TGTGCCAGCAGCAGCCGGGACAGGACCTACAATGAGCAGTTCTTC. Translating gives CASSSRDRTYNEQFF.

Only a few counts were recorded for this clonotype. The rearrangement links TRBV7-2 to TRBJ1-2; D remains unclear. Looked up from germline, CDR1 is SGHTA and CDR2 is FQGNSA. This CDR3 comprises 13 residues. V lost 6 bases, J lost 4 bases, and 12 bases lay in between. The CDR3 region is CASSLSMSYGYTF. The DNA of the CDR3 is TGTGCCAGCAGTCTTAGCATGAGCTATGGCTACACCTTC.

This clonotype was counted many times. The chain combines TRBV19 with TRBJ2-2; D is perhaps TRBD1 (6 bases). CDR3 length: 12 amino acids. CDR1 and CDR2 (germline): LNHDA, SQIVND (reference sequence). V was clipped by 7 bases and J by 3 bases, with 6 bases between them. The DNA for the CDR3 is TGTGCCAGTACAGGGGACACCGGGGAGCTGTTTTTT. Protein product: CASTGDTGELFF.

The chain combines TRBV7-6 with TRBJ1-4; no reliable D call. Germline loops: CDR1 SGHVS, CDR2 FNYEAQ. The germline V and J ends were trimmed by 2 bases and 5 bases, with 6 bases remaining between them. The CDR3 is made up of 13 amino acids. CDR3 sequence: CASSLYPNEKLFF. The CDR3 DNA follows: TGTGCCAGCAGCTTATACCCGAATGAAAAACTGTTTTTT.

The chain links TRBV4-1 to TRBJ2-1; tentatively, D is TRBD1 (5 bases). V dropped 0 bases and J dropped 3 bases, with 15 bases sitting between them. The germline gives CDR1 MGHRA, CDR2 YSYEKL. The CDR3 consists of 17 residues. As DNA, the CDR3 is TGCGCCAGCAGCCAAGATCCGGAACAGGCCCTCTACAATGAGCAGTTCTTC. Its translation: CASSQDPEQALYNEQFF.

This clonotype was counted only a few times. The chain joins TRBV10-3 to TRBJ1-5; 9 bases fit TRBD1. J was trimmed by 5 bases and V by 6 bases; bases with no gene match: 2. Germline V gene sequence: CDR1 ENHRY, CDR2 SYGVKD. This CDR3 is built from 13 residues. CDR3 DNA: TGTGCCATCAGCCGGACAGGGGATCAGCCCCAGCATTTT. This codes for CAISRTGDQPQHF.

This clonotype appeared many times. The CDR3 loop is CAISEGQTVETQYF. The CDR3, as DNA: TGTGCCATCAGTGAAGGTCAGACGGTGGAGACCCAGTACTTC. The rearrangement links TRBV10-3 to TRBJ2-5; D not resolved. The V gene lost 3 bases and the J gene lost 5 bases, with 13 bases spanning the gap. CDR1 is ENHRY, CDR2 SYGVKD, per germline. The CDR3 sequence is 14 residues long.

The V and J genes are TRBV27 and TRBJ1-5; D unclear. The CDR3 is 14 residues long. From germline, CDR1 is MNHEY and CDR2 SMNVEV (reference sequence). V lost 3 bases and J 6 bases, leaving 12 bases between the germline ends. CDR3 amino acids: CASSLDAGGQPQHF. CDR3 bases: TGTGCCAGCAGTTTGGACGCGGGTGGTCAGCCCCAGCATTTT.

CDR3 coding DNA: TGTGCCAGCAGTTTAAACCTCTTGGGTGACCTGGGCGATGAGCAGTTCTTC. It specifies CASSLNLLGDLGDEQFF. V usage is TRBV28 and J usage is TRBJ2-1; unclear D gene. V lost 2 bases and J lost 8, with 22 bases in between. In germline, CDR1 is MDHEN, CDR2 SYDVKM. The CDR3 is 17 amino acids.

This chain uses TRBV7-9 with TRBJ1-4; D unresolved. Germline CDR1 reads SEHNR; CDR2 reads FQNEAQ (reference sequence). This CDR3 spans 14 amino acids. V was clipped by 7 bases and J by 0 bases, with 9 bases between them. In nucleotides, the CDR3 is TGTGCCAGCATCCGCCATGCAACTAATGAAAAACTGTTTTTT. This translates into CASIRHATNEKLFF.

V gene TRBV3-1 combines with J gene TRBJ2-1; 9 bases are shared with TRBD1. The CDR3 consists of 15 residues. The germline gives CDR1 LGHDT, CDR2 YNNKEL (reference sequence). Unmatched junction bases numbered 7, after V lost 0 bases and J lost 10 bases. CDR3 sequence: CASSQEGTGTGEQFF. The CDR3, as DNA: TGTGCCAGCAGCCAAGAAGGGACAGGGACGGGAGAGCAGTTCTTC.

The chain has TRBV5-1 and TRBJ2-5, with TRBD2 matching over 12 bases. Looked up from germline, CDR1 is SGHRS and CDR2 is YFSETQ. The CDR3 sequence is 15 residues long. V shed 4 bases and J 5 bases; nucleotides not matched to a gene: 6. CDR3 sequence (DNA): TGCGCCAGCAGCAAGACTAGCGGGAGTGGGGAGACCCAGTACTTC. This gives the protein CASSKTSGSGETQYF.

The chain combines TRBV11-2 with TRBJ1-1; 9 positions agree with TRBD1. Germline CDR1 SGHAT, CDR2 FQNNGV. V lost 5 bases and J lost 3; bases outside the gene matches: 10. CDR3 length: 16 amino acids. Here the CDR3 reads CASSPGQGRGDTEAFF. The CDR3 region has the DNA TGTGCCAGCAGCCCCGGACAGGGGAGAGGGGACACTGAAGCTTTCTTT.

V gene TRBV30 combines with J gene TRBJ1-1, with a possible D match to TRBD1 (6 bases). The CDR3 spans 13 residues. Between the trimmed V and J ends, which lost 4 bases and 7 bases, there was a span of 16 bases. CDR1 is GTSNPN and CDR2 is SVGIG in the germline V gene (reference sequence). The CDR3, as DNA: TGTGCCTGGACCCGTTCCGGGGGCCTTGAAGCTTTCTTT. Protein: CAWTRSGGLEAFF.

The rearrangement uses TRBV5-6 and TRBJ2-5; D gene ambiguous. V lost 4 bases and J lost 2, with 6 bases in between. Germline V gene sequence: CDR1 SGHDT, CDR2 YYEEEE. This CDR3 has 12 residues. CDR3 DNA: TGTGCCAGCAGCGGGGTACAAGAGACCCAGTACTTC. Translated: CASSGVQETQYF.